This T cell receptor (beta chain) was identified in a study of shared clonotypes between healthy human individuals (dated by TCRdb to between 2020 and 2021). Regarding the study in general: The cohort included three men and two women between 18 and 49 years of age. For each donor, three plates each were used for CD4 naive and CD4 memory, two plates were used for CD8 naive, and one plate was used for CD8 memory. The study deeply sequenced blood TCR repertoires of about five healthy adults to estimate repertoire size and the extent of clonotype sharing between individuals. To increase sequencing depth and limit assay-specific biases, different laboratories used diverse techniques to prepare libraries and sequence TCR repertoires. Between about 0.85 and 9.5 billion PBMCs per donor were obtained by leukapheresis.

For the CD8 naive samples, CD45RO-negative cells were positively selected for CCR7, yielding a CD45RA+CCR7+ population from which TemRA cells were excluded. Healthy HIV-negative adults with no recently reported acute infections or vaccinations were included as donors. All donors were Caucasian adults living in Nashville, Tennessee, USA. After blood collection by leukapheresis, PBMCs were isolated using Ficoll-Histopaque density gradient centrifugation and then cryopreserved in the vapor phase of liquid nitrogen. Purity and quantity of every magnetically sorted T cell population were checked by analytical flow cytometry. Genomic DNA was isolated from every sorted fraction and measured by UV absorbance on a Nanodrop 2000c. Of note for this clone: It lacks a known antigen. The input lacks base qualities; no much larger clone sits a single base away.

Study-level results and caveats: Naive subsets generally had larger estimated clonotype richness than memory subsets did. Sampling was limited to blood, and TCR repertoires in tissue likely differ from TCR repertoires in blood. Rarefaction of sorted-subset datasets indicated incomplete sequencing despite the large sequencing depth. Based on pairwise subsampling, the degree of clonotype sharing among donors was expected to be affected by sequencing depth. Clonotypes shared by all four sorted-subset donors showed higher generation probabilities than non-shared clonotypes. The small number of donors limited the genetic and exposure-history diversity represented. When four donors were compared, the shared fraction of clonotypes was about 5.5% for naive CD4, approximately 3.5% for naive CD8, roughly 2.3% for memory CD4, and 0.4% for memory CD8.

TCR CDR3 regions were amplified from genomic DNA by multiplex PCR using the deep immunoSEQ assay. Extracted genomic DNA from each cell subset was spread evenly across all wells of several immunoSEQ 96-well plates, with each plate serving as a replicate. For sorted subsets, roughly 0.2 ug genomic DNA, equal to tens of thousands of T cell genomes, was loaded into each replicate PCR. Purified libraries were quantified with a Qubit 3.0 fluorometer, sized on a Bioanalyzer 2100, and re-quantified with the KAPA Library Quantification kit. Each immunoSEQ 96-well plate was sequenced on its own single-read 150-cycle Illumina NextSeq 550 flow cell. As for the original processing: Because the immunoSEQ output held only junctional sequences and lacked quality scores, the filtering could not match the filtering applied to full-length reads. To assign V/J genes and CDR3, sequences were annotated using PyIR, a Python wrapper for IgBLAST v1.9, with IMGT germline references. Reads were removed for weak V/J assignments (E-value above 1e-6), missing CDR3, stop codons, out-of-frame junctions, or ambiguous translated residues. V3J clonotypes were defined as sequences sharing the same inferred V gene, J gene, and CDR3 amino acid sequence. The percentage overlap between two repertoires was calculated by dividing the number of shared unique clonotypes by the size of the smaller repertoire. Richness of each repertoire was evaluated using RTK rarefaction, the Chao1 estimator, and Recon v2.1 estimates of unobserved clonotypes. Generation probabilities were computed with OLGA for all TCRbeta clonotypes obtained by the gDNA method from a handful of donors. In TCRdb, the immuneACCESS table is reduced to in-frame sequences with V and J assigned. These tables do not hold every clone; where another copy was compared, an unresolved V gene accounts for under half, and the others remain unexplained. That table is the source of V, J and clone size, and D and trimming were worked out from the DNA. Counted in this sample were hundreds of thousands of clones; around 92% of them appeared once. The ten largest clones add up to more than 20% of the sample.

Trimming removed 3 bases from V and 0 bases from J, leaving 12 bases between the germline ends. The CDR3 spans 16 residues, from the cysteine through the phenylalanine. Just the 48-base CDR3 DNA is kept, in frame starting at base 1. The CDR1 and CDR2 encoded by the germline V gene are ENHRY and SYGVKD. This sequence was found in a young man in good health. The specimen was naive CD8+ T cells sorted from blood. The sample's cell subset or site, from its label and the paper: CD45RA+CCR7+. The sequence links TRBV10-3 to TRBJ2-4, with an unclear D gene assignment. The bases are TGTGCCATCAGTGATCCCTCTTCAGGAGCCAAAAACATTCAGTACTTC. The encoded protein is CAISDPSSGAKNIQYF.